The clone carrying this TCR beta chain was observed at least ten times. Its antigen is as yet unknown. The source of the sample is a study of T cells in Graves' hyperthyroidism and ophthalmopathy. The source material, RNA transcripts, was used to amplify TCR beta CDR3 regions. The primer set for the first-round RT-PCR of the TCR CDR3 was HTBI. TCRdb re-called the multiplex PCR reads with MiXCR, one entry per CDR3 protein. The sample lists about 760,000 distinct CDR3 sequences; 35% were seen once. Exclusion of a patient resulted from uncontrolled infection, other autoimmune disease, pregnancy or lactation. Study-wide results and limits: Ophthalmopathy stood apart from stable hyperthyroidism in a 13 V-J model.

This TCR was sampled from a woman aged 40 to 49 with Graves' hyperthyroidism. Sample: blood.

CDR3 coding DNA: TGTGCCAGCAGTTATGGGACAGGGGGGACACCCCTCCACTTT. As protein: CASSYGTGGTPLHF. The rearrangement uses TRBV12-3 or TRBV12-4 and TRBJ1-6; 11 bases are shared with TRBD1. CDR3 length: 14 amino acids. The J segment lost 11 bases and the V segment lost 4 bases, leaving 4 bases of the junction unmatched.